The text below deals with one TCR beta chain. This specimen belongs to a study of patients and donors after allogeneic stem cell transplantation. TCRdb processed the RT-PCR reads anew with MiXCR; each CDR3 protein has one entry. This table has about 25,000 distinct CDR3 sequences, 8.1% appearing once. Germline loops: CDR1 DFQATT, CDR2 SNEGSKA (reference sequence). This CDR3 is 16 amino acids long. The junction had 11 bases not matched to a gene; V was cut back by 0 bases and J by 4 bases. The sequence was collected from a human donor who was either an allogeneic HSCT recipient or a stem cell or donor lymphocyte infusion donor (not recorded which). It is not recorded whose cells these are; they may come from a transplant donor. Sequencing was done on a sample of blood, either unsorted or a sorted T cell fraction (not recorded which). V is TRBV20-1 and J is TRBJ1-2; 7 positions agree with TRBD1. The DNA for the CDR3 is TGCAGTGCTAGAGACGGGGGTAGGGGGCCTGGCTATGGCTACACCTTC. Protein sequence: CSARDGGRGPGYGYTF.